The 22 T cell receptor beta chains below come from one sample, sequenced in a study of blood T cell repertoires in COVID-19. The method was immunoSEQ multiplex PCR; TCRdb's version includes in-frame clones alone and lacks a portion of them. The data contain some 200,000 clones, 85% of them singletons. The sequencing sample was made of peripheral blood. The receptors shown here come from a woman in her 70s with COVID-19, enrolled during active disease.

This chain links TRBV7-3 with TRBJ1-2; D is possibly TRBD1 (6 bases). CDR1 SGHTA and CDR2 FQGTGA come from the germline V gene. The CDR3 is 14 residues long. The germline V and J ends were trimmed by 8 bases and 1 base, with 14 bases remaining between them. The CDR3 region is CASARGAGNYGYTF. CDR3 sequence (DNA): TGTGCCAGCGCCCGGGGGGCGGGTAACTATGGCTACACCTTC.

The gene calls are TRBV7-9 and TRBJ1-5, with a tentative D call TRBD1 (5 bases). CDR1 and CDR2 (germline): SEHNR, FQNEAQ (reference sequence). The CDR3 extends over 17 amino acids. Trimming cost V 5 bases and J 8 bases, with 25 bases left between them. The CDR3 spells CASSGKTGGAFVEPQHF. CDR3 coding DNA: TGTGCCAGCAGCGGAAAGACGGGAGGGGCTTTCGTTGAGCCCCAGCATTTT.

This clone appeared a few times. Other DNA sequences within the sample encode an identical CDR3. The chain recombines TRBV12-3 or TRBV12-4 with TRBJ1-5; tentatively, D is TRBD1 (5 bases). CDR3 length equals 13 residues. V lost 3 bases to trimming and J lost 7 bases, with 10 bases between them. CDR3 protein: CASSLGRVQPQHF. DNA for the CDR3: TGTGCCAGCAGTTTGGGCAGGGTACAGCCCCAGCATTTT.

The rearrangement uses TRBV25-1 and TRBJ2-5; the D gene is possibly TRBD1 (6 bases). Germline CDR1 is MGHDK and CDR2 is SYGVNS. CDR3 size: 17 residues. The V gene lost 0 bases and the J gene lost 4 bases, with 18 bases spanning the gap. Written as DNA, the CDR3 is TGTGCCAGCAGTGAATATTGGGACATTGGTCCCCGAGAGACCCAGTACTTC. Translated, it gives CASSEYWDIGPRETQYF.

In its sample, this clone was seen a few times. This rearrangement joins TRBV29-1 to TRBJ1-2, with no clear D. This CDR3 has 12 amino acids. Germline loops: CDR1 SQVTM, CDR2 ANQGSEA. V dropped 4 bases and J dropped 4 bases, with 10 bases sitting between them. The CDR3 region is CSVVPPGYGYTF. In nucleotides, the CDR3 is TGCAGCGTTGTTCCCCCGGGCTATGGCTACACCTTC.

This chain connects TRBV3-1 (or the pseudogene TRBV3-2) to TRBJ1-2, with TRBD1 as a possible D gene (6 bases). CDR1 and CDR2 from the germline V gene are LGHDT and YNNKEL (reference sequence). The V end was cut by 0 bases, the J end by 8 bases, with 13 bases between. The CDR3 contains 14 residues. In nucleotides, the CDR3 is TGTGCCAGCAGCCAAGATTTAGGGGGAAGGGGCTACACCTTC. This encodes CASSQDLGGRGYTF.

This clone was detected ten times or more. The chain recombines TRBV27 with TRBJ1-6; 7 bases agree with TRBD1. The CDR3 consists of 13 residues. With 5 bases clipped from V and 7 bases from J, the junction kept 2 bases outside the gene matches. From germline, CDR1 is MNHEY and CDR2 SMNVEV (reference sequence). The chain's CDR3 is CASSPTGNSPLHF. The CDR3 region has the DNA TGTGCCAGCAGTCCGACAGGGAATTCACCCCTCCACTTT.

J is TRBJ1-2 and V is TRBV5-1, with 7 bases identical to TRBD1. V gave up 2 bases and J gave up 1 base; unmatched junction bases: 5. Germline assignment: CDR1 SGHRS and CDR2 YFSETQ. The CDR3 sequence is 15 residues long. The CDR3 reads CASSFLGGNNYGYTF. The CDR3 region has the DNA TGCGCCAGCAGCTTTTTAGGGGGCAATAACTATGGCTACACCTTC.

J is TRBJ2-2 and V is TRBV7-3, with 9 bases fitting TRBD1. The CDR3 runs to 15 residues. Germline V gives CDR1 SGHTA, CDR2 FQGTGA. J lost 6 bases, V lost 5 bases, and 7 bases had no gene match. The chain's CDR3 is CASSPGQGVSGELFF. The CDR3 coding sequence is TGTGCCAGCAGCCCGGGACAGGGAGTATCCGGGGAGCTGTTTTTT.

In this sample, this clone turned up a few times. CDR3 sequence (DNA): TGTGCCAGCAGTGAAGAGCGGGGGGATACGCAGTATTTT. Its translation is CASSEERGDTQYF. The genes are TRBV6-1 and TRBJ2-3; TRBD2 matches 8 bases. CDR1 is MNHNS, CDR2 SASEGT, per germline. V dropped 1 base and J dropped 6; count of bases not matched to a gene: 0. The CDR3 consists of 13 residues.

The chain combines TRBV11-3 with TRBJ1-1; 12 bases are a match to TRBD1. The V and J ends lost 4 bases and 5 bases, in that order; junction bases with no gene match: 5. The germline CDR1 and CDR2 sequences are SGHNT and YENEEA. The CDR3 contains 15 residues. CDR3 nucleotide sequence: TGTGCCAGCAGCTCTGGGACAGGGGGCAAAACTGAAGCTTTCTTT. Amino acid sequence: CASSSGTGGKTEAFF.

This clone was observed a few times. The V gene is TRBV28, the J gene TRBJ1-5; TRBD1 agrees at 11 bases. Per the germline V gene, CDR1 is MDHEN and CDR2 is SYDVKM. J was trimmed by 7 bases and V by 3 bases; bases with no gene match: 5. The CDR3 sequence is 15 residues long. As DNA, the CDR3 is TGTGCCAGCAGTTTCGGACAGGGGGCTAGGCAGCCCCAGCATTTT. Encoded protein: CASSFGQGARQPQHF.

The rearrangement joins TRBV10-1 to TRBJ2-2, with D possibly being TRBD1 (6 bases). With 0 bases removed from V and 6 bases from J, the gap between germline ends came to 14 bases. CDR1 is WNHNN and CDR2 is SYGVQD in the germline V gene (reference sequence). The CDR3 spans 16 residues. CDR3 residues: CASSESRGSTPGELFF. CDR3 DNA: TGCGCCAGCAGTGAGTCGAGGGGGTCCACTCCCGGGGAGCTGTTTTTT.

This clone was detected a few times. V gene TRBV11-2 combines with J gene TRBJ2-2, with D perhaps matching TRBD2 (6 bases). This CDR3 region has 14 residues. Germline V gene lookup returns CDR1 SGHAT and CDR2 FQNNGV. Trimming removed 5 bases from V and 5 bases from J, with 12 bases in between. The CDR3 protein is CASSRGGGTGELFF. CDR3 nucleotides: TGTGCCAGCAGCCGGGGTGGAGGGACCGGGGAGCTGTTTTTT.

This clone was picked up one time. This chain connects TRBV19 to TRBJ1-2; D gene unclear. The germline gives CDR1 LNHDA, CDR2 SQIVND (reference sequence). The CDR3 spans 14 residues. V dropped 1 base and J dropped 6 bases, with 12 bases sitting between them. CDR3 amino acids: CASSIAALGHGYTF. The CDR3 nucleotides are TGTGCCAGTAGTATAGCAGCCCTGGGCCATGGCTACACCTTC.

V usage is TRBV5-1 and J usage is TRBJ1-3, with D possibly matching TRBD1 (6 bases). Deletions cut 0 bases from V and 0 bases from J, with 16 bases between. From germline, CDR1 is SGHRS and CDR2 YFSETQ. This CDR3 region has 18 residues. CDR3 nucleotides: TGCGCCAGCAGCTTGGAAACAGGGTCCCCCTTCTCTGGAAACACCATATATTTT. As protein: CASSLETGSPFSGNTIYF. The whole variable domain, remainder taken from reference TRBV5-1 and TRBJ1-3, is KAGVTQTPRYLIKTRGQQVTLSCSPISGHRSVSWYQQTPGQGLQFLFEYFSETQRNKGNFPGRFSGRQFSNSRSEMNVSTLELGDSALYLCASSLETGSPFSGNTIYFGEGSWLTVV.

The chain uses TRBV18 and TRBJ1-1; D unclear. CDR1 is KGHSH and CDR2 is LQKENI in the germline V gene. This CDR3 spans 11 amino acids. The V end was cut by 6 bases, the J end by 5 bases, with 7 bases between. Here the CDR3 DNA reads TGTGCCAGCTCCTCCGGGACTGAAGCTTTCTTT. It yields the protein CASSSGTEAFF.

The chain is built from TRBV18 and TRBJ1-3; 8 bases line up with TRBD1. This CDR3 region has 15 residues. Germline CDR1 KGHSH, CDR2 LQKENI. V lost 4 bases and J lost 4; bases outside the gene matches: 6. CDR3 sequence reads: CASSLDRGGGNTIYF. The CDR3 DNA is TGTGCCAGCTCACTTGACAGGGGCGGCGGAAACACCATATATTTT.

The V call is TRBV9, the J call TRBJ2-7, with D maybe TRBD2 (6 bases). Germline-derived CDR1 and CDR2 are SGDLS and YYNGEE. V gave up 4 bases and J gave up 1 base, with 15 bases separating them. The CDR3 extends over 15 amino acids. CDR3 sequence reads: CASSRAGQLSYEQYF. CDR3 DNA sequence: TGTGCCAGCAGCAGGGCGGGGCAGCTATCCTACGAGCAGTACTTC.

The V and J genes are TRBV19 and TRBJ1-1, with 9 bases identical to TRBD1. This CDR3 contains 16 residues. Trimming took 5 bases from V and 3 from J; bases not matched to a gene: 10. Germline CDR1 and CDR2: LNHDA and SQIVND (reference sequence). The CDR3 nucleotides read TGTGCCAGTAGTTACGCCGGGACAGGGCAGTACACTGAAGCTTTCTTT. Translated, it gives CASSYAGTGQYTEAFF.

This clone has only one observation. The chain joins TRBV19 to TRBJ1-1; 8 nucleotides align to TRBD1. This CDR3 comprises 14 residues. The trim removed 5 bases at V and 0 bases at J, leaving 2 bases unmatched. The germline CDR1 and CDR2 sequences are LNHDA and SQIVND (reference sequence). The chain's CDR3 is CASSGDRMNTEAFF. CDR3 coding DNA: TGTGCCAGTAGTGGGGACAGGATGAACACTGAAGCTTTCTTT.

The chain uses TRBV4-2 and TRBJ2-1, with D possibly TRBD2 on 5 matching bases. The CDR3 consists of 13 residues. Between the trimmed V and J ends, which lost 1 base and 10 bases, there was a span of 11 bases. In germline, CDR1 is LGHNA, CDR2 YNFKEQ. CDR3 sequence reads: CASSQVRVGEQFF. The CDR3 DNA reads as TGTGCCAGCAGCCAAGTGAGGGTAGGGGAGCAGTTCTTC.